This T cell receptor beta chain was documented in a study of spatial heterogeneity in lung cancer (dated by TCRdb to about 2019). As for the study more broadly: Samples were obtained from 72 patients with early-stage, untreated non-small cell lung cancer from the lung TRACERx cohort. Follow-up PBMC samples were sequenced whenever available, with the median time to follow-up being approximately two years after resection. Beta-chain transcripts were consistently detected in greater numbers than alpha-chain transcripts, which likely reflected higher beta-chain transcript abundance. In the raw uncorrected reads, each unique combination of TCR and UMI appeared more than ten times on average. The study quantitatively compared TCR alpha and beta repertoires across multiple tumor regions, matched nontumor lung and blood in non-small cell lung cancer. The study linked features of the TCR repertoire to counts of nonsynonymous mutations, which were determined by whole-exome sequencing of tumor tissue. Both alpha and beta chains were TCR-sequenced in approximately 200 tumor regions, approximately 68 matched nontumor lung samples and around 54 PBMC samples obtained at surgery.

The sample's time point, from its label and the paper: blood at routine non-recurrence follow-up after resection. Whole RNA extracted from tumor and nontumor lung tissue, or from cryopreserved PBMC samples, was used for TCR sequencing without cell sorting. Only patients with enough RNA available from two or more tumor regions were chosen for TCR sequencing. Trimming takes 0 bases from V and 3 bases from J, and the germline ends sit 9 bases apart. The CDR3 numbers 14 residues from cysteine through phenylalanine. Only CDR3 DNA remains: 42 bases, in frame from the first base. CDR1 and CDR2 were assigned from the germline V gene as SGHTA and FQGNSA. Worth noting for this clonotype: The antigen this receptor binds is unknown. No clone much larger than this one lies a single base away; base qualities are absent.

Library construction relied on 5' RACE. Sequencing took place on a NextSeq 500. To allow correction of PCR and sequencing errors, the TCR library protocol tagged every TCR cDNA molecule with a unique molecular identifier. Under the source paper's analysis protocol: TCR identification, UMI-based error correction and CDR3 extraction were performed with Decombinator tools. Expanded TCRs were defined as those above a frequency of 2 per 1,000, corresponding to the top 1% of the tumor frequency distribution. Renyi diversity was calculated using the R vegan package after each repertoire was subsampled 100 times to 5,000 TCRs. CDR3 similarity networks were constructed using string-kernel similarity of amino acid triplets, with links drawn between CDR3s whose pairwise similarity was above 0.82. Using fastp trimming at Q25 and MiXCR clonotype assembly, TCRdb reanalyzed the public sequencing data and kept in-frame beta chains. Identical CDR3 protein sequences are pooled into one entry, listed with their most common genes and DNA. In this record, the V and J calls reflect TCRdb's handling and not the investigators' own analysis. Counted in this sample were about 52,000 distinct CDR3 sequences; around 6.7% of them appeared once. Around 38% of the sample comes from the top ten.

Here is what the overall study found, with its caveats: Only approximately 13 patients were included in the comparisons of baseline and follow-up blood repertoires. Additional single-cell paired TCR alpha and beta sequencing was considered necessary to confirm, at a functional level, the hypothesis that regional TCRs recognize regional mutations. Ubiquitous expanded tumor TCRs showed up in blood more often at tumor resection than at routine follow-up.

The receptor's source is a female donor with early-stage non-small cell lung cancer. Sequencing was performed on PBMCs, taken at follow-up. The rearranged segments are TRBV7-2 and TRBJ2-7, with no D gene named confidently. The nucleotide sequence is TGTGCCAGCAGCTTAGCGCGGTCTTTCTACGAGCAGTACTTC. Its translation is CASSLARSFYEQYF. Beyond the CDR3, the reference TRBV7-2 and TRBJ2-7 genes provide the residues; the full variable domain reads: GAGVSQSPSNKVTEKGKDVELRCDPISGHTALYWYRQSLGQGLEFLIYFQGNSAPDKSGLPSDRFSAERTGGSVSTLTIQRTQQEDSAVYLCASSLARSFYEQYFGPGTRLTVT.